Sequencing of this TCR beta chain was carried out in a study of cytotoxic CD8 clonotypes in ibrutinib-treated CLL. CDR1 SEHNR and CDR2 FQNEAQ come from the germline V gene (reference sequence). The CDR3 loop spans 16 amino acids. J lost 2 bases, V lost 5 bases, and 9 bases had no gene match. Note on this clone: Its antigen remains unknown.

Findings and limits, study-wide: Baseline clonality was higher than in age-matched healthy donors and moved in step with circulating CD8+ T-cell counts. Increased clonality at ibrutinib response gave way to a return toward baseline at progression.

Data came from immunoSEQ multiplex PCR; TCRdb stores just in-frame clones and leaves some out. The table has about 17,000 clones, approximately 80% seen once. The chain uses TRBV7-9 and TRBJ2-3, with 8 bases lining up with TRBD2. Sample: PBMCs, taken before ibrutinib treatment. This receptor was identified in a human donor with chronic lymphocytic leukemia. The CDR3 sequence: CASSAGLAGITDTQYF. In DNA, the CDR3 is TGTGCCAGCAGCGCCGGACTAGCAGGTATCACAGATACGCAGTATTTT.